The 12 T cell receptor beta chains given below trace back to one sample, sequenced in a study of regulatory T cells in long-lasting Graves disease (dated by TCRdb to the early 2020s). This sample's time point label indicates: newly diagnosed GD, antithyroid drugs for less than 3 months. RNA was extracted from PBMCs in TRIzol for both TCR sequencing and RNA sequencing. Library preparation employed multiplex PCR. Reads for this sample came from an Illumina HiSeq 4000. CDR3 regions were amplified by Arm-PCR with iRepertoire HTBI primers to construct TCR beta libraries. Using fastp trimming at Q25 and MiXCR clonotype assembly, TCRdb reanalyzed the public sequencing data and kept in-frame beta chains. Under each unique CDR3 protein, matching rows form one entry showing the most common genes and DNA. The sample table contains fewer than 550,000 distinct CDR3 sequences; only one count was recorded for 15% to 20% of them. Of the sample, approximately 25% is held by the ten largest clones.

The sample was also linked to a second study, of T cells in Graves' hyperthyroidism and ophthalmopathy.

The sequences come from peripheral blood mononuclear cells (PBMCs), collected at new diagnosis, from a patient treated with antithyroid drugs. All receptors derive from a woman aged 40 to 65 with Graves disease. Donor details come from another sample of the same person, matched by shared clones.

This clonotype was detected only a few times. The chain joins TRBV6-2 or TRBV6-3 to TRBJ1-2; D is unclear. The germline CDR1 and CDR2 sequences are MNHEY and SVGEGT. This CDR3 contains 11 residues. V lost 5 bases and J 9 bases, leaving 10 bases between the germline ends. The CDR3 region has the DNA TGTGCCAGCAGTGCGGTCAATAGCTACACCTTC. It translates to CASSAVNSYTF.

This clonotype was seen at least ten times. CDR3 sequence (DNA): TGCAGTGCTAGAGAGGGGGGAGGACAGCTAAACACTGAAGCTTTCTTT. Translation: CSAREGGGQLNTEAFF. The chain combines TRBV20-1 with TRBJ1-1; TRBD1 might be the D (6 bases). V gave up 0 bases and J gave up 2 bases, with 16 bases separating them. This CDR3 contains 16 residues. The germline CDR1 and CDR2 sequences are DFQATT and SNEGSKA (reference sequence).

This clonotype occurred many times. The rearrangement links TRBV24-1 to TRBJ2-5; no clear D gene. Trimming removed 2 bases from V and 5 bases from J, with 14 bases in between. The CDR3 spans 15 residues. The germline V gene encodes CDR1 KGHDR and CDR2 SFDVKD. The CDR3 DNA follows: TGTGCCACCAGTGATTCGAGTCGCCCCTTGGAGACCCAGTACTTC. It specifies CATSDSSRPLETQYF.

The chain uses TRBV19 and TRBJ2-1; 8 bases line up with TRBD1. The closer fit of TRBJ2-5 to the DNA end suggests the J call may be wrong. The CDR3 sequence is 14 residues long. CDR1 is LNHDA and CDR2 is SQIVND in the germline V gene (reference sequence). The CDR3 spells CATNPRGTGETQYF. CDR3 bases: TGTGCCACCAACCCCCGGGGGACAGGAGAGACCCAGTACTTC.

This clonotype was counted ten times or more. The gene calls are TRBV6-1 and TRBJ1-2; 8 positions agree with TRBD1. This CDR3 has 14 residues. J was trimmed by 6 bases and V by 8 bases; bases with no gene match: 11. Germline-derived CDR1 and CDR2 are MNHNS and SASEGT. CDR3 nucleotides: TGTGCCAGCGTCGACAGGGGCGACCGGGATGGCTACACCTTC. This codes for CASVDRGDRDGYTF.

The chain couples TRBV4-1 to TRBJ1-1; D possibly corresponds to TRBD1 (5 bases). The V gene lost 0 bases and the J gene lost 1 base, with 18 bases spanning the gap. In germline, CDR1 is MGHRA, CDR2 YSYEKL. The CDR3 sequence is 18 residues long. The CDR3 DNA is TGCGCCAGCAGCCAAGAGGGGGGTTGGGGGAGCGGGAACACTGAAGCTTTCTTT. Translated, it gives CASSQEGGWGSGNTEAFF.

CDR3 sequence: CASSPWGALGANVLTF. In DNA, the CDR3 is TGTGCCAGCAGCCCCTGGGGGGCCCTTGGGGCCAACGTCCTGACTTTC. V usage is TRBV7-2 and J usage is TRBJ2-6; either TRBD1 or TRBD2 may fit D (6 bases each). V was shortened by 5 bases and J by 3 bases, with 14 bases between the two germline ends. The CDR3 has 16 residues. Germline loops: CDR1 SGHTA, CDR2 FQGNSA. Supplemented by reference TRBV7-2 and TRBJ2-6, the full variable domain reads GAGVSQSPSNKVTEKGKDVELRCDPISGHTALYWYRQSLGQGLEFLIYFQGNSAPDKSGLPSDRFSAERTGGSVSTLTIQRTQQEDSAVYLCASSPWGALGANVLTFGAGSRLTVL.

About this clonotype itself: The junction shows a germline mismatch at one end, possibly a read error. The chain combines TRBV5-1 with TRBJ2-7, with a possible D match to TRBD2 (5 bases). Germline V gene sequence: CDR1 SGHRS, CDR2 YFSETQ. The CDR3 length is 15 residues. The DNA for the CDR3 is TGTGCCAGCAGCGGAATTGCGGTTGCGTTCGGCGAGCAGTACTTC. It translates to CASSGIAVAFGEQYF.

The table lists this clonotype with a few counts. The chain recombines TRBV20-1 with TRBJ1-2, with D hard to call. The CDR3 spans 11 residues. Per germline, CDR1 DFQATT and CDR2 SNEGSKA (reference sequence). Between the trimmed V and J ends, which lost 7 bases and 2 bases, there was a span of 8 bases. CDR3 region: CSGGSNYGYTF. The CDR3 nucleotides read TGCAGTGGTGGCAGCAACTATGGCTACACCTTC.

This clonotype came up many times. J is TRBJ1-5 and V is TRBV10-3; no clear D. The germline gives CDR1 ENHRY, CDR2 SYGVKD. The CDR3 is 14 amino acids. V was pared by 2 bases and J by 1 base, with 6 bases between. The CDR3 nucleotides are TGTGCCATCAGTGAGGCTCCCAGCAATCAGCCCCAGCATTTT. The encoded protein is CAISEAPSNQPQHF.

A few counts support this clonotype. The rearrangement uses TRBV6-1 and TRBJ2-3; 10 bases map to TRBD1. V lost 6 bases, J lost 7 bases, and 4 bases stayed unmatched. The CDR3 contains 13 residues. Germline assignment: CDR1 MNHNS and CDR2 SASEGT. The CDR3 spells CASRTGGENTQYF. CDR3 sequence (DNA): TGTGCCAGCAGGACAGGGGGCGAAAATACGCAGTATTTT.

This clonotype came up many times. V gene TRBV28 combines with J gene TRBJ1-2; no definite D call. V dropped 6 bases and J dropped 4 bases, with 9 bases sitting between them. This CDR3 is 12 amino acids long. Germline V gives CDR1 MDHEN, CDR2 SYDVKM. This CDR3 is CASSSGIYGYTF. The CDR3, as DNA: TGTGCCAGCAGCTCCGGTATCTATGGCTACACCTTC.